This T cell receptor (beta chain) was identified in a study of shared clonotypes between healthy human individuals. Overall study results and limits: Shared clonotypes across all four donors exceeded non-shared ones in generation probability. With several donors compared, approximately 5% of naive CD4 clonotypes were shared. A small donor pool kept down the genetic and exposure-history diversity that was represented.

This table comes from immunoSEQ multiplex PCR, and its TCRdb copy is limited to in-frame clones, with some not included. The profile shows 1 million to 1.2 million clones, roughly 80% of them singletons. A word on this clone: Its antigen is not identified. At one end, the junction sequence differs from germline, possibly due to a read error.

Sequencing used memory CD4+ T cells from PBMCs. Subset specified: CD45RA-negative fraction. The origin of this receptor is a man aged 18 to 29 in good health. Some clones in this sample may be carry-over from other donors' samples.

CDR3: CATSLVYTDTQYF. CDR3 bases: TGCGCCACCAGTCTAGTGTACACAGATACGCAGTATTTT. The chain joins TRBV10-1 to TRBJ2-3, with no clear D. This CDR3 has 13 residues. CDR1 is WNHNN and CDR2 is SYGVQD in the germline V gene (reference sequence).